These 22 T cell receptor beta chains were sequenced from one sample in a study of cytomegalovirus exposure and HLA in healthy donors. PCR was performed using 60 Vbeta and 13 Jbeta primers. Profiled with immunoSEQ multiplex PCR; TCRdb holds only in-frame clones, not every one. The sample lists around 170,000 clones; roughly four fifths were seen once. Sequenced sample: PBMCs. Receptors were obtained from a woman between 50 and 59 years old in good health and CMV-seronegative.

This clone was seen a single time. This rearrangement joins TRBV28 to TRBJ2-2, with D perhaps matching TRBD2 (6 bases). There are 12 residues in the CDR3. V dropped 8 bases and J dropped 6 bases, with 10 bases sitting between them. CDR1 MDHEN and CDR2 SYDVKM come from the germline V gene. CDR3 sequence: CASAWGAGELFF. CDR3 in DNA: TGTGCCAGCGCCTGGGGGGCCGGGGAGCTGTTTTTT.

This clone has only one observation. The chain has TRBV5-1 and TRBJ2-5; 8 nucleotides match TRBD1. Gene TRBJ2-7 matches the end of the DNA better, so the J call may be wrong. The CDR3 totals 16 residues. Germline assignment: CDR1 SGHRS and CDR2 YFSETQ. The CDR3 loop reads CASSAGTGGNSYEQYF. In DNA form, the CDR3 reads TGCGCCAGCAGCGCGGGTACAGGGGGAAACTCCTACGAGCAGTACTTC.

This clone was counted once. This chain connects TRBV5-1 to TRBJ2-7, with 8 bases lining up with TRBD1. The CDR3 has 14 residues. After removal of 7 bases from V and 4 bases from J, the junction contained 10 bases not matched to a gene. Germline V lookup: CDR1 SGHRS, CDR2 YFSETQ. The CDR3 coding sequence is TGCGCCAGCCGGGACGACAGGGGAGGATACGAGCAGTACTTC. It encodes CASRDDRGGYEQYF.

V and J are TRBV27 and TRBJ1-1, with a weak D call TRBD1 (5 bases). Between the trimmed V and J ends, which lost 5 bases and 10 bases, there was a span of 17 bases. Germline assignment: CDR1 MNHEY and CDR2 SMNVEV (reference sequence). This CDR3 is 13 amino acids long. CDR3 coding DNA: TGTGCCAGCAGTGAGACTCAGGGTGGCTCAGCTTTCTTT. Encoded protein: CASSETQGGSAFF.

The V and J genes are TRBV28 and TRBJ2-6; the match to TRBD1 covers 10 bases. The CDR3 has 17 amino acids. CDR1 and CDR2 from the germline V gene are MDHEN and SYDVKM. V shed 6 bases, J shed 2 bases, and the junction held 7 bases outside the gene matches. CDR3 nucleotide sequence: TGTGCCAGCAGCCCTCCAGGACAGGGGGCTGGGGCCAACGTCCTGACTTTC. It translates to CASSPPGQGAGANVLTF.

V usage is TRBV7-9 and J usage is TRBJ2-1, with TRBD2 matching over 9 bases. Per the germline V gene, CDR1 is SEHNR and CDR2 is FQNEAQ (reference sequence). The CDR3 length is 15 residues. Losses at the gene ends were 4 bases for V and 1 base for J; bases not matched to a gene: 2. CDR3: CASSYSGRSYNEQFF. The CDR3 bases are TGTGCCAGCAGCTATAGCGGGAGATCCTACAATGAGCAGTTCTTC.

This clone was observed a few times. The chain combines TRBV4-1 with TRBJ2-7, with 9 bases fitting TRBD1. Germline CDR1 MGHRA, CDR2 YSYEKL. Trimming at V came to 4 bases and at J to 3 bases, leaving 7 bases not matched to a gene. The CDR3 has 15 residues. Here the CDR3 DNA reads TGCGCCAGCAGCCCAGACGGGACAGGGATCTACGAGCAGTACTTC. Residues: CASSPDGTGIYEQYF.

The genes are TRBV5-4 and TRBJ2-3, with 10 bases lining up with TRBD2. CDR1 and CDR2 (germline): SGHNT, YYREEE (reference sequence). The CDR3 has 15 residues. J gave up 4 bases and V 0 bases, and 2 bases lay outside the gene matches. The CDR3: CASSLELAGADTQYF. In DNA form, the CDR3 reads TGTGCCAGCAGCTTGGAGCTAGCGGGGGCAGATACGCAGTATTTT.

This chain joins TRBV5-1 and TRBJ1-1; D gene ambiguous. Germline V gene lookup returns CDR1 SGHRS and CDR2 YFSETQ. The V end was cut by 4 bases, the J end by 2 bases, with 9 bases between. The CDR3 length is 13 residues. The DNA of the CDR3 is TGCGCCAGCAGCCGGGATATTAACACTGAAGCTTTCTTT. Translating it yields CASSRDINTEAFF.

This clone occurred once. The V and J genes are TRBV28 and TRBJ1-6; 9 bases agree with TRBD1. The CDR3 covers 16 residues. The trim removed 1 base at V and 4 bases at J, leaving 2 bases unmatched. CDR1 MDHEN and CDR2 SYDVKM come from the germline V gene. Written as DNA, the CDR3 is TGTGCCAGCAGTTTATCGGGACAGGGTTATAATTCACCCCTCCACTTT. It translates to CASSLSGQGYNSPLHF. The full variable domain, rest sourced from reference TRBV28 and TRBJ1-6, is DVKVTQSSRYLVKRTGEKVFLECVQDMDHENMFWYRQDPGLGLRLIYFSYDVKMKEKGDIPEGYSVSREKKERFSLILESASTNQTSMYLCASSLSGQGYNSPLHFGNGTRLTVT.

As to this clone: Other DNA sequences from this sample encode an identical CDR3 as well. The chain joins TRBV12-1 to TRBJ2-1; the table's D call TRBD2 went unverified against the DNA. TRBV12-1 is given as a pseudogene. This CDR3 has 16 amino acids. CDR3 nucleotide sequence: TGTGCCAGCAGCTCGGGTAGCGGGAGGGCTTTAGGGGAGCAGTTCTTC. Its translation is CASSSGSGRALGEQFF.

This clone was seen a few times. The CDR3 loop reads CASSLPRPTETSAYGYTF. Here the CDR3 DNA reads TGTGCCAGCAGCCTACCGCGGCCGACAGAAACATCCGCCTATGGCTACACCTTC. V is TRBV28 and J is TRBJ1-2; possibly TRBD1 for D (5 bases). Trimming shortened V by 6 bases and J by 4 bases, and 27 bases separated the two germline ends. Germline V gives CDR1 MDHEN, CDR2 SYDVKM. The CDR3 has 18 amino acids.

This chain links TRBV19 with TRBJ2-7; 10 nucleotides agree with TRBD2. CDR3 length equals 15 residues. V gave up 4 bases and J gave up 0 bases; unmatched junction bases: 3. Per germline, CDR1 LNHDA and CDR2 SQIVND (reference sequence). The CDR3 DNA reads TGTGCCAGTAGTACCTCTAGCGGGAGCTCCTACGAGCAGTACTTC. This gives the protein CASSTSSGSSYEQYF.

On this clone: Germline is not matched at one junction end, which may reflect a read error. The chain carries TRBV10-2 and TRBJ2-1; no clear D gene. In germline, CDR1 is WSHSY, CDR2 SAAADI. The CDR3 spans 13 residues. The CDR3: CASGELSYNEQFF. The DNA of the CDR3 is TGCGCCAGCGGTGAACTTTCCTACAATGAGCAGTTCTTC.

This chain connects TRBV25-1 to TRBJ2-1; possibly TRBD2 for D (6 bases). This CDR3 region has 15 residues. Germline V lookup: CDR1 MGHDK, CDR2 SYGVNS. Trimming pared 7 bases from V and 0 bases from J, leaving 13 bases between. The CDR3 protein is CASNHGGSSYNEQFF. The CDR3 nucleotides read TGTGCCAGCAATCACGGAGGGAGCTCCTACAATGAGCAGTTCTTC. Filled out from reference TRBV25-1 and TRBJ2-1, the complete variable domain reads EADIYQTPRYLVIGTGKKITLECSQTMGHDKMYWYQQDPGMELHLIHYSYGVNSTEKGDLSSESTVSRIRTEHFPLTLESARPSHTSQYLCASNHGGSSYNEQFFGPGTRLTVL.

Remarks on this clone: The sample carries other DNA sequences with the same CDR3. The chain combines TRBV5-1 with TRBJ1-5; TRBD1 might be the D (6 bases). The V end lost 0 bases, the J end lost 9 bases, and 7 bases lay between the germline ends. This CDR3 has 12 amino acids. In germline, CDR1 is SGHRS, CDR2 YFSETQ. DNA of the CDR3: TGCGCCAGCAGCTTGGAAGGGGGGCCCCAGCATTTT. It is translated as CASSLEGGPQHF.

V gene TRBV9 combines with J gene TRBJ2-5; TRBD1 might be the D (6 bases). Germline lookup yields CDR1 SGDLS and CDR2 YYNGEE. The CDR3 length is 14 residues. V lost 0 bases and J lost 1, with 7 bases in between. CDR3 region: CASSVGTAQETQYF. For the CDR3, the DNA is TGTGCCAGCAGCGTAGGGACAGCCCAAGAGACCCAGTACTTC. The full variable domain, in which reference TRBV9 and TRBJ2-5 provide the parts outside the CDR3, is DSGVTQTPKHLITATGQRVTLRCSPRSGDLSVYWYQQSLDQGLQFLIQYYNGEERAKGNILERFSAQQFPDLHSELNLSSLELGDSALYFCASSVGTAQETQYFGPGTRLLVL.

The genes are TRBV28 and TRBJ1-5; possibly TRBD1 for D (5 bases). Germline V CDR1 and CDR2: MDHEN, SYDVKM. There are 15 residues in the CDR3. Trimming shortened V by 5 bases and J by 2 bases, and 13 bases separated the two germline ends. The CDR3 is CASSIWGAGNQPQHF. As DNA, the CDR3 is TGTGCCAGCAGTATTTGGGGCGCCGGCAATCAGCCCCAGCATTTT.

This chain connects TRBV30 to TRBJ2-1; D not certain. Germline CDR1 and CDR2: GTSNPN and SVGIG (reference sequence). The CDR3 sequence is 13 residues long. Trimming left V 2 bases short and J 7 bases short, with 12 bases between. CDR3 nucleotides: TGTGCCTGGAGTTTCCCGGTTCGGAATGAGCAGTTCTTC. Its translation is CAWSFPVRNEQFF.

The CDR3 here is CASSRRTEKSDTEAFF. The CDR3 coding sequence is TGTGCCAGTAGTAGGCGGACAGAAAAATCGGACACTGAAGCTTTCTTT. The chain combines TRBV19 with TRBJ1-1; D perhaps matches TRBD1 (6 bases). The CDR3 extends over 16 amino acids. Germline V CDR1 and CDR2: LNHDA, SQIVND (reference sequence). Trimming cost V 4 bases and J 3 bases, with 18 bases left between them.

This rearrangement joins TRBV18 to TRBJ1-5, with a weak D call TRBD1 (5 bases). The CDR3 runs to 17 residues. With 0 bases removed from V and 9 bases from J, the gap between germline ends came to 21 bases. The germline CDR1 and CDR2 sequences are KGHSH and LQKENI. CDR3 DNA sequence: TGTGCCAGCTCACCACCCAACCTAAATGCCGGGGGGTCGCCCCAGCATTTT. Its protein product is CASSPPNLNAGGSPQHF. Full variable domain (missing parts from reference TRBV18 and TRBJ1-5): NAGVMQNPRHLVRRRGQEARLRCSPMKGHSHVYWYRQLPEEGLKFMVYLQKENIIDESGMPKERFSAEFPKEGPSILRIQQVVRGDSAAYFCASSPPNLNAGGSPQHFGDGTRLSIL.

V usage is TRBV28 and J usage is TRBJ2-5; D not certain. The CDR3 totals 13 residues. Trimming took 6 bases from V and 5 from J, leaving 13 bases between them. The V gene's germline CDR1 is MDHEN and CDR2 SYDVKM. The CDR3 reads CASSPFGQETQYF. The CDR3 DNA reads as TGTGCCAGCAGCCCCTTTGGTCAGGAGACCCAGTACTTC.